This is a list of T cell receptor beta chains from one sample in a study of cytomegalovirus exposure and HLA in healthy donors. The repertoire was sequenced with immunoSEQ multiplex PCR; TCRdb's copy has only in-frame clones and lacks some. The table records about 97,000 clones, around 85% of them present only once. The source material was PBMCs. These receptors were obtained from a young man in good health and CMV-seronegative. Both conserved end residues are part of each CDR3. The D gene is left open where the match is weak. Rows may omit the clone size; those that give it use once, few, many or a size class.

CDR3aa | CDR3nt | j_gene | abundance | d_gene | v_gene | len
CASSSTVPSYEQYF | TGTGCCAGCAGCTCGACAGTTCCGTCCTACGAGCAGTACTTC | TRBJ2-7 | NA | NA | TRBV27 | 14
CASSLKTANTGELFF | TGTGCCAGCAGCTTAAAGACTGCGAACACCGGGGAGCTGTTTTTT | TRBJ2-2 | NA | NA | TRBV7-6 | 15
CASRQTGVVGELFF | TGTGCCAGCAGACAAACGGGTGTTGTCGGGGAGCTGTTTTTT | TRBJ2-2 | few | NA | TRBV25-1 | 14
CASSPVPLADTDTQYF | TGTGCCAGCTCACCCGTCCCACTAGCGGACACAGATACGCAGTATTTT | TRBJ2-3 | NA | TRBD2 | TRBV18 | 16
CASTPSGGAYGYTF | TGTGCCAGCACCCCGTCAGGAGGGGCCTATGGCTACACCTTC | TRBJ1-2 | NA | NA | TRBV5-4 | 14
CASSPFGTGQTEAFF | TGTGCCAGCAGTCCCTTCGGGACAGGGCAAACTGAAGCTTTCTTT | TRBJ1-1 | NA | TRBD1 | TRBV6-5 | 15
CASEGTGKNIQYF | TGTGCCAGCGAGGGGACAGGCAAAAACATTCAGTACTTC | TRBJ2-4 | NA | TRBD1 | TRBV2 | 13
CASSESIGGGPDTQYF | TGTGCCAGCAGTGAATCTATAGGCGGGGGGCCAGATACGCAGTATTTT | TRBJ2-3 | once | TRBD2 | TRBV6-4 | 16
CASSVGAGWEKLFF | TGTGCCAGCAGTGTTGGAGCGGGTTGGGAAAAACTGTTTTTT | TRBJ1-4 | few | NA | TRBV2 | 14
CASRTGWTGDYEQYF | TGTGCCAGCAGGACAGGGTGGACAGGCGACTACGAGCAGTACTTC | TRBJ2-7 | NA | TRBD1 | TRBV2 | 15
CASSSRGGSSNQPQHF | TGTGCCAGTAGTTCGCGGGGGGGCTCGAGCAATCAGCCCCAGCATTTT | TRBJ1-5 | once | NA | TRBV19 | 16
CATSRGQAETQYF | TGTGCCACCAGCAGAGGTCAGGCAGAGACCCAGTACTTC | TRBJ2-5 | NA | NA | TRBV15 | 13
CAWDGQFNSPLHF | TGTGCCTGGGACGGACAGTTCAATTCACCCCTCCACTTT | TRBJ1-6 | once | NA | TRBV30 | 13
CASSSTGGLETQYF | TGTGCCAGCAGCTCCACGGGGGGGCTGGAGACCCAGTACTTC | TRBJ2-5 | NA | TRBD2 | TRBV7-8 | 14
CASSLDRGRFSF | TGTGCCAGCAGTTTAGACAGGGGGCGCTTCTCCTTC | TRBJ1-2 | NA | TRBD1 | TRBV6-5 | 12
CASSARQGASYGYTF | TGTGCCAGCAGTGCCCGACAGGGGGCCTCTTATGGCTACACCTTC | TRBJ1-2 | NA | TRBD1 | TRBV2 | 15
CASSEREGQYEQFF | TGTGCCAGCAGCGAGCGGGAGGGCCAGTATGAGCAGTTCTTC | TRBJ2-1 | NA | TRBD2 | TRBV2 | 14
CASSVSGGKEETQYF | TGTGCCAGCAGTGTCAGCGGGGGTAAAGAAGAGACCCAGTACTTC | TRBJ2-5 | NA | TRBD2 | TRBV6-1 | 15
CASSEGQRLATNEKLFF | TGTGCCAGCAGCGAAGGCCAGCGCCTTGCAACTAATGAAAAACTGTTTTTT | TRBJ1-4 | few | NA | TRBV7-8 | 17
CASRALYGYTF | TGTGCCAGCAGGGCTCTCTATGGCTACACCTTC | TRBJ1-2 | once | NA | TRBV6-5 | 11
CAWSVLQGLTGELFF | TGTGCCTGGAGTGTACTCCAGGGTCTTACCGGGGAGCTGTTTTTT | TRBJ2-2 | NA | NA | TRBV30 | 15
CAWKRRLDTYEQYF | TGTGCCTGGAAGAGGCGGCTTGATACCTACGAGCAGTACTTC | TRBJ2-7 | NA | NA | TRBV30 | 14
CASSRPQGGEQFF | TGTGCCAGCAGCCGTCCCCAGGGTGGGGAGCAGTTCTTC | TRBJ2-1 | NA | NA | TRBV7-9 | 13
CASSSLRGEIDTQYF | TGTGCCAGCAGTTCCCTCCGGGGAGAGATAGATACGCAGTATTTT | TRBJ2-3 | NA | NA | TRBV27 | 15
CASSADRARNQPQHF | TGTGCCAGCAGCGCCGACAGGGCCCGCAATCAGCCCCAGCATTTT | TRBJ1-5 | NA | TRBD1 | TRBV2 | 15
CASSRPTGAGEQYF | TGTGCCAGCAGCCGCCCAACAGGGGCCGGGGAGCAGTACTTC | TRBJ2-5 | few | TRBD1 | TRBV4-2 | 14
CATSRDPGSHNEQFF | TGTGCCACCAGCAGAGATCCGGGGAGCCACAATGAGCAGTTCTTC | TRBJ2-1 | once | NA | TRBV15 | 15
CASSAADTENTEAFF | TGTGCCAGCAGCGCCGCGGACACGGAGAACACTGAAGCTTTCTTT | TRBJ1-1 | NA | NA | TRBV9 | 15
CSKRTGTDTQYF | TGCAGCAAAAGGACAGGAACAGATACGCAGTATTTT | TRBJ2-3 | NA | TRBD1 | TRBV29-1 | 12
CASSPGREGGYTF | TGTGCCAGCAGCCCCGGCAGGGAGGGTGGCTACACCTTC | TRBJ1-2 | NA | NA | TRBV7-3 | 13
CASSLDRVGGKETQYF | TGTGCCAGCAGCTTAGACAGGGTAGGGGGAAAAGAGACCCAGTACTTC | TRBJ2-5 | NA | NA | TRBV11-2 | 16
CARREERGWNEQFF | TGTGCCAGAAGGGAGGAGCGGGGGTGGAATGAGCAGTTCTTC | TRBJ2-1 | NA | TRBD2 | TRBV2 | 14
CASSLVGLGANVLTF | TGTGCCAGCAGCTTAGTTGGGCTTGGGGCCAACGTCCTGACTTTC | TRBJ2-6 | NA | NA | TRBV7-2 | 15
CATQFSANTEAFF | TGCGCCACCCAATTCAGTGCTAACACTGAAGCTTTCTTT | TRBJ1-1 | NA | NA | TRBV5-1 | 13
CASSPGLFNNQPQHF | TGTGCCAGCAGCCCGGGACTCTTTAACAATCAGCCCCAGCATTTT | TRBJ1-5 | NA | NA | TRBV6-1 | 15
CASSIALAGANSGANVLTF | TGTGCCAGTAGTATAGCTCTAGCGGGGGCCAACTCTGGGGCCAACGTCCTGACTTTC | TRBJ2-6 | NA | TRBD2 | TRBV19 | 19
CAWNLDRRNYEQYF | TGTGCCTGGAACCTGGACAGGCGCAACTACGAGCAGTACTTC | TRBJ2-7 | NA | TRBD1 | TRBV30 | 14
CASSQTGDQPQHF | TGTGCCAGCAGCCAGACAGGAGATCAGCCCCAGCATTTT | TRBJ1-5 | NA | NA | TRBV7-9 | 13
CASSSSMTGANEKLFF | TGTGCCAGCAGCTCTTCCATGACAGGGGCTAATGAAAAACTGTTTTTT | TRBJ1-4 | NA | TRBD1 | TRBV7-9 | 16
CASSEFTSGATDTQYF | TGTGCCAGCAGTGAATTTACTAGCGGGGCCACAGATACGCAGTATTTT | TRBJ2-3 | NA | TRBD2 | TRBV6-1 | 16
CASSYDFGEKLFF | TGTGCCAGCAGTTACGACTTTGGGGAAAAACTGTTTTTT | TRBJ1-4 | NA | NA | TRBV6-5 | 13
CASSLTSGNYNEQFF | TGTGCCAGCAGCTTGACTAGCGGGAACTACAATGAGCAGTTCTTC | TRBJ2-1 | once | TRBD2 | TRBV11-2 | 15